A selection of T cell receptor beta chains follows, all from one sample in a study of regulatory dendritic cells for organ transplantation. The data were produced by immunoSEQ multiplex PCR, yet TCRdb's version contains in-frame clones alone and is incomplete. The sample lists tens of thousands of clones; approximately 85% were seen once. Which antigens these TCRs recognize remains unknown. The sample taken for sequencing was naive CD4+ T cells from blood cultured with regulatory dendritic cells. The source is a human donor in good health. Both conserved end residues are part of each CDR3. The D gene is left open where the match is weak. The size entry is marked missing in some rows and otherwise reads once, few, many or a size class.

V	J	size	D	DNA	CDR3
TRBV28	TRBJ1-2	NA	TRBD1	TGTGCCACCAACACCAGGGGGCGTTCAAGCTATGGCTACACCTTC	CATNTRGRSSYGYTF
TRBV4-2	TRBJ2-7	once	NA	TGTGCCAGCAGCTCGAGGGGGAGTGCCTACGAGCAGTACTTC	CASSSRGSAYEQYF
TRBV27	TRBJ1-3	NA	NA	TGTGCCAGCAGCTTGACCCGCTTCCCTGGAAACACCATATATTTT	CASSLTRFPGNTIYF
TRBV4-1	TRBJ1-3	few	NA	TGCGCCAGCAGCCACTCGGACAGAACTGGAAACACCATATATTTT	CASSHSDRTGNTIYF
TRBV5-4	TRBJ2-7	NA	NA	TGTGCCAGCAGCTTGGGTGGGTATTCCTACGAGCAGTACTTC	CASSLGGYSYEQYF
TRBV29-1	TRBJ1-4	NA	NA	TGCAGCGTTGAAATCGGGGGGTCGTTGGAAAAACTGTTTTTT	CSVEIGGSLEKLFF
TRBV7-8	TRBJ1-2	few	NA	TGTGCCAGCAGCTTAGCAGTGTTCGCTAACTATGGCTACACCTTC	CASSLAVFANYGYTF
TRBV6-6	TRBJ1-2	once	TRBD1	TGTGCCAGCAGCGCGCCGGGACAGACTAACTATGGCTACACCTTC	CASSAPGQTNYGYTF
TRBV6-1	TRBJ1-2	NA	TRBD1	TGTGCCAGCAGTTCAGGGGGTATCGGGAGCTATGGCTACACCTTC	CASSSGGIGSYGYTF
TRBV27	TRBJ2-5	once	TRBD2	TGTGCCAGCAGTTTAGTGTCTAGCGGGAGGGCCGGTCGGGAGACCCAGTACTTC	CASSLVSSGRAGRETQYF
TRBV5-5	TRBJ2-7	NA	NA	TGTGCCAGCAGCTTGGGTTGGGTAGTCAACGAGCAGTACTTC	CASSLGWVVNEQYF
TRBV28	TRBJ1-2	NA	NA	TGTGCCAGCAGTCCGGATTGGGATAGCTTAATGTCCTACACCTTC	CASSPDWDSLMSYTF
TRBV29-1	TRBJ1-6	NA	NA	TGCAGCGTTCTGACAAGCTATAATTCACCCCTCCACTTT	CSVLTSYNSPLHF
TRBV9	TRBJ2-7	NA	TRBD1	TGTGCCAGCAGCGCGACAGGGACAACCTACGAGCAGTACTTC	CASSATGTTYEQYF
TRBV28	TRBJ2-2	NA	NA	TGTGCCAGCAGTTTACTGGGGGACACCGGGGAGCTGTTTTTT	CASSLLGDTGELFF
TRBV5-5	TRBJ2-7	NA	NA	TGTGCCAGCAGCATACGGACGGGGAGGATCGAGCAGTACTTC	CASSIRTGRIEQYF
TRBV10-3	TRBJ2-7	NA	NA	TGTGCCATCAGTGACGGGAGAAGCTCCTACGAGCAGTACTTC	CAISDGRSSYEQYF
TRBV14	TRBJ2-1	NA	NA	TGTGCCAGCAGCCCCGAGTTCTACCTGGAGCAGTTCTTC	CASSPEFYLEQFF
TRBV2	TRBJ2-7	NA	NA	TGTGCCAGCAGTGAGGGTCTCCGGGGGGAGCAGTACTTC	CASSEGLRGEQYF
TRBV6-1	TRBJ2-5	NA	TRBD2	TGTGCCAGCAGGCCTACTAGCGCACAAGAGACCCAGTACTTC	CASRPTSAQETQYF
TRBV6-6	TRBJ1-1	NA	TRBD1	TGTGCCAGCAGGCCATACAGGGGTTTGGGCACTGAAGCTTTCTTT	CASRPYRGLGTEAFF
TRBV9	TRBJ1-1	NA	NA	TGTGCCAGCAGCGGCCGCGGAGGGGTTAACGAAGCTTTCTTT	CASSGRGGVNEAFF
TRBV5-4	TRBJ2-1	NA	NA	TGTGCCAGCAGCTTGGCGCCCAGCAATGAGCAGTTCTTC	CASSLAPSNEQFF
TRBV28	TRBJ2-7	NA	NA	TGTGCCAGCAGTTTTGGGGCCTACGAGCAGTACTTC	CASSFGAYEQYF
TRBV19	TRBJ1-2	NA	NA	TGTGCCAGTAGCCCCCAGGGGTATGGCTACACCTTC	CASSPQGYGYTF
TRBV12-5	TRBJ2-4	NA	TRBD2	TGTGCTAGTGGTTTGGGGCTGGGCGCGGGGGAAGGCATTCAGTACTTC	CASGLGLGAGEGIQYF
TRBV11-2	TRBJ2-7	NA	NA	TGTGCCAGCAGCGTGTGGCTCTACGAGCAGTACTTC	CASSVWLYEQYF
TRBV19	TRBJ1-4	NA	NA	TGTGCCAGTAGCGGGGGCAGGCAGAGTGAAAAACTGTTTTTT	CASSGGRQSEKLFF
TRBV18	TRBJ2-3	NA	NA	TGTGCCAGCTCACGACAGGAGACCGCAGATACGCAGTATTTT	CASSRQETADTQYF
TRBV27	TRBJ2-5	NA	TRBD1	TGTGCCAGCAGCGGACCGGGACAGGGGAAAGAGACCCAGTACTTC	CASSGPGQGKETQYF
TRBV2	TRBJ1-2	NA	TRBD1	TGTGCCAGCAGCGGACAGGGGAGATATGGCTACACCTTC	CASSGQGRYGYTF
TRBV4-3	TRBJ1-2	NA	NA	TGCGCCAGCAGCCCCACCGGGGCCCACAACTATGGCTACACCTTC	CASSPTGAHNYGYTF
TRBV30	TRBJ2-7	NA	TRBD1	TGTGCCTGGAGTGTTGACAGGGGGACCTACGAGCAGTACTTC	CAWSVDRGTYEQYF
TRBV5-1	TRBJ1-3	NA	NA	TGCGCCAGCAGCCTCTCTGGGACAAGAGGAAACACCATATATTTT	CASSLSGTRGNTIYF
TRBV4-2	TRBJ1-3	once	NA	TGTGCCAGCAGCCAAGATAACAATTTTCAGGCAGGCCTCTCTGGAAACACCATATATTTT	CASSQDNNFQAGLSGNTIYF
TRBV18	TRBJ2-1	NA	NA	TGTGCCAGCTCACCACGGAGGGAGGTTGAGCAGTTCTTC	CASSPRREVEQFF
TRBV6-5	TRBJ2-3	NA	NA	TGTGCCAGCACGCGGACCCACACAGATACGCAGTATTTT	CASTRTHTDTQYF
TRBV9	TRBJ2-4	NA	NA	TGTGCCAGCAGCCCCCCTCTTCCCAAAAACATTCAGTACTTC	CASSPPLPKNIQYF
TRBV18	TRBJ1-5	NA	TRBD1	TGTGCCAGCTCACCCGGACAGGGCAATCAGCCCCAGCATTTT	CASSPGQGNQPQHF
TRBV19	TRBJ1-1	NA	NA	TGTGCCAGTAGTATAGACGGGCTGAACACTGAAGCTTTCTTT	CASSIDGLNTEAFF
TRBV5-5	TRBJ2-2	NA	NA	TGTGCCAGCAGCTTGGCCGTGGAGCTGTTTTTT	CASSLAVELFF